The clone carrying this T cell receptor beta chain was seen only a few times. The antigen is undetermined. TCRdb reprocessed the 5' RACE reads with MiXCR, giving one entry per CDR3 protein. This table holds roughly 280,000 distinct CDR3 sequences, 8% to 10% found once. This specimen belongs to a study of T-cell memory formation after mild COVID-19. Turning to the study itself: Clusters were largely donor specific. Study outcomes and limitations: Later expanders leaned toward CD4+, whereas clones contracting from day 15 to 85 were balanced CD4/CD8.

Source material: PBMCs or a T cell subset sorted from them (not recorded which). The sequence was collected from a man between 18 and 29 years old who had mild COVID-19 (a few samples of this study predate the infection). Cell type and time point are not known.

In nucleotides, the CDR3 is TGTGCTAGTGGTTTGGGACTAGCGGCTAGCACAGATACGCAGTATTTT. Amino acid sequence: CASGLGLAASTDTQYF. This chain connects TRBV12-5 to TRBJ2-3; 9 nucleotides match TRBD2. This CDR3 has 16 amino acids. CDR1 is LGHNT, CDR2 FRNRAP, per germline. V lost 1 base, J lost 0 bases, and 2 bases stayed unmatched.